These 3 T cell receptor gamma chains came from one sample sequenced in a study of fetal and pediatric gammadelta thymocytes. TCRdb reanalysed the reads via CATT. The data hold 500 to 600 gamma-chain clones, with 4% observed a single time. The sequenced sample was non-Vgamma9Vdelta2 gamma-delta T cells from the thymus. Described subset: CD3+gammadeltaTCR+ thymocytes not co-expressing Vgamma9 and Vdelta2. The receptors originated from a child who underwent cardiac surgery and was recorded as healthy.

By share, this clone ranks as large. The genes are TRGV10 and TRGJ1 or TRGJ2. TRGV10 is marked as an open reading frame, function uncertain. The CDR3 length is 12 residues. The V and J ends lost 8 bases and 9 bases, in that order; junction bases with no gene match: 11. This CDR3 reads CAAWDYDLKKLF. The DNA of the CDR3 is TGTGCTGCGTGGGATTACGACCTTAAGAAACTCTTT.

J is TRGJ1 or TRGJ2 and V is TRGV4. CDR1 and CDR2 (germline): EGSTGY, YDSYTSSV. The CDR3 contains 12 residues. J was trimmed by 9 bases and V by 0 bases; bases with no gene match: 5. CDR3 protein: CATWDGALKKLF. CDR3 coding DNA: TGTGCCACCTGGGATGGGGCTCTTAAGAAACTCTTT.

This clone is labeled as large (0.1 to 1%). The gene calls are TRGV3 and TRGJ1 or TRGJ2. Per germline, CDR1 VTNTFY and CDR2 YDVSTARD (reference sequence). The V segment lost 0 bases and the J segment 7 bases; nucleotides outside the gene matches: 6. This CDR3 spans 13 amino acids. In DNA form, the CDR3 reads TGTGCCACCTGGGACAGGCCGCGGTATAAGAAACTCTTT. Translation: CATWDRPRYKKLF.